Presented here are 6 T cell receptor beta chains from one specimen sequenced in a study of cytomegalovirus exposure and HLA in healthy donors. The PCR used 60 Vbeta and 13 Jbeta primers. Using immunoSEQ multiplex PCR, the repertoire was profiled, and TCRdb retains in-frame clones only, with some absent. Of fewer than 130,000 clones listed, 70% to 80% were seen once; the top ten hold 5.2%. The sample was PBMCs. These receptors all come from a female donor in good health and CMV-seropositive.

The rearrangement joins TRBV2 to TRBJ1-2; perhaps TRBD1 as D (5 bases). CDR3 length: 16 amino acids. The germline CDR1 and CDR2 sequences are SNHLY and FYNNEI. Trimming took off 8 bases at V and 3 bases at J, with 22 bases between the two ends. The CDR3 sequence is CASPQTSGGVDYGYTF. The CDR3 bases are TGTGCCAGCCCCCAAACGAGCGGGGGAGTAGACTATGGCTACACCTTC.

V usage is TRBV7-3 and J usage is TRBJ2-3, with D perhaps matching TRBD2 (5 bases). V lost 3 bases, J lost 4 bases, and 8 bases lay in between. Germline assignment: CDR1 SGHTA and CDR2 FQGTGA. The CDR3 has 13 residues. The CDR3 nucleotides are TGTGCCAGCAGCTTGGGAGAGCCAGATACGCAGTATTTT. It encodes CASSLGEPDTQYF.

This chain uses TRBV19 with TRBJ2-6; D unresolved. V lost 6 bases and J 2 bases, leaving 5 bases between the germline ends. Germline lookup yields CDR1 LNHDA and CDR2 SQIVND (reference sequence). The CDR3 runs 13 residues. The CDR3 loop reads CASSRTGANVLTF. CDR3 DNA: TGTGCCAGTAGCCGTACTGGGGCCAACGTCCTGACTTTC. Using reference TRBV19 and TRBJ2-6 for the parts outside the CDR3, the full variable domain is DGGITQSPKYLFRKEGQNVTLSCEQNLNHDAMYWYRQDPGQGLRLIYYSQIVNDFQKGDIAEGYSVSREKKESFPLTVTSAQKNPTAFYLCASSRTGANVLTFGAGSRLTVL.

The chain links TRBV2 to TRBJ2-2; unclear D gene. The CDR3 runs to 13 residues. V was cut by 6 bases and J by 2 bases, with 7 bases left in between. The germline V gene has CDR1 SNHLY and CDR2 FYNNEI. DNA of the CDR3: TGTGCCAGCAGCGTTCTAAACACCGGGGAGCTGTTTTTT. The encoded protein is CASSVLNTGELFF. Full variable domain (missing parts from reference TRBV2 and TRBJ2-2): EPEVTQTPSHQVTQMGQEVILRCVPISNHLYFYWYRQILGQKVEFLVSFYNNEISEKSEIFDDQFSVERPDGSNFTLKIRSTKLEDSAMYFCASSVLNTGELFFGEGSRLTVL.

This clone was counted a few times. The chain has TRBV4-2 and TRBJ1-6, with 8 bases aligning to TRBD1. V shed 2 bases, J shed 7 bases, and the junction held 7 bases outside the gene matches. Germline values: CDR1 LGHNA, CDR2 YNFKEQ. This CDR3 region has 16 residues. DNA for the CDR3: TGTGCCAGCAGCCAATCGGACAGGGAGGACAATTCACCCCTCCACTTT. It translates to CASSQSDREDNSPLHF.

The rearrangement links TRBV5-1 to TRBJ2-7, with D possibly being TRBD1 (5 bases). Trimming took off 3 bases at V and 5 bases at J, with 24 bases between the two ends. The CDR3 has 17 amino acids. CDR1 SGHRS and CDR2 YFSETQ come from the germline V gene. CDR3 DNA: TGCGCCAGCAGCTCCTACCAGGGCCCAGCGTTCGGTAACGAGCAGTACTTC. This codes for CASSSYQGPAFGNEQYF.